This TCR beta chain was sequenced for a study of T cells in localized non-small cell lung cancer. Points from the study as a whole: Higher blood T cell density went with longer overall survival. Detection in adjacent lung was observed for a median roughly 55 of the top 100 tumor clones.

The CDR3 loop spans 15 amino acids. V was shortened by 3 bases and J by 4 bases, with 12 bases between the two germline ends. Germline V gene lookup returns CDR1 SGHDN and CDR2 FVKESK. The sample holds one count of this clone. The antigen remains unidentified. Atypia-free adjacent lung came from at least 2 cm beyond the tumor margin. Profiling relied on immunoSEQ multiplex PCR, and the TCRdb table lists in-frame clones only, not all of them. Among thousands of clones listed, about 35% were seen once. The chain combines TRBV14 with TRBJ2-2; D is perhaps TRBD1 (6 bases). This sample comprised normal lung tissue next to the tumor, obtained before any cancer treatment. This sequence was found in a woman aged 35-75 years with stage I lung adenocarcinoma. CDR3 sequence reads: CASSQGHLITGELFF. CDR3 coding DNA: TGTGCCAGCAGCCAGGGACACCTTATCACCGGGGAGCTGTTTTTT.